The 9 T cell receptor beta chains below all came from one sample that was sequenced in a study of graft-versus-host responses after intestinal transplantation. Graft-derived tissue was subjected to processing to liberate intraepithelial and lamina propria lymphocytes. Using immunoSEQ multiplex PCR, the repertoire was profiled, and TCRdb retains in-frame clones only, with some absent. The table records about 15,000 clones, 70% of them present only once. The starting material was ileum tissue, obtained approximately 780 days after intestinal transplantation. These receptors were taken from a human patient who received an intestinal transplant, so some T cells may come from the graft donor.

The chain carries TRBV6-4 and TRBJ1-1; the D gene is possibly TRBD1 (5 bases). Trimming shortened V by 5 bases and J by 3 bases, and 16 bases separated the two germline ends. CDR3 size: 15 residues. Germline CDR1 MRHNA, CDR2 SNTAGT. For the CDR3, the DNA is TGTGCCAGCAGTTATCCCAGGGCGCTGGACACTGAAGCTTTCTTT. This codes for CASSYPRALDTEAFF.

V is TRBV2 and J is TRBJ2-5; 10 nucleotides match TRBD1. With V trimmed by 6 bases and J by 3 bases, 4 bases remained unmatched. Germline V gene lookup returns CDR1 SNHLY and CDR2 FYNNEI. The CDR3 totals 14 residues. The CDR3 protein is CASSSGTGEETQYF. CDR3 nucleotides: TGTGCCAGCAGCAGCGGGACAGGGGAAGAGACCCAGTACTTC.

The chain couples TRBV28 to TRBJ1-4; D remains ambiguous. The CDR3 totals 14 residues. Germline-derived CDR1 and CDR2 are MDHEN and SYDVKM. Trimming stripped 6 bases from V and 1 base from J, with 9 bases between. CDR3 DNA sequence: TGTGCCAGCAGCTACGGACTAACTAATGAAAAACTGTTTTTT. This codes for CASSYGLTNEKLFF.

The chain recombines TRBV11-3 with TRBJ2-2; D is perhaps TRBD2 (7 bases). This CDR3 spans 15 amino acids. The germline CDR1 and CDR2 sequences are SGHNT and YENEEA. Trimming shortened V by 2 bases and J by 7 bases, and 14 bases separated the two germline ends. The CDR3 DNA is TGTGCCAGCAGCTTATTCTCGGGGGGCGGCGGGGAGCTGTTTTTT. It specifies CASSLFSGGGGELFF.

The CDR3 nucleotides read TGCGCCAGCAGTGACCCGGACAGGGCTAACACTGAAGCTTTCTTT. It yields the protein CASSDPDRANTEAFF. This rearrangement joins TRBV10-2 to TRBJ1-1; 8 positions match TRBD1. The trim removed 3 bases at V and 2 bases at J, leaving 5 bases unmatched. The germline gives CDR1 WSHSY, CDR2 SAAADI. This CDR3 has 15 residues.

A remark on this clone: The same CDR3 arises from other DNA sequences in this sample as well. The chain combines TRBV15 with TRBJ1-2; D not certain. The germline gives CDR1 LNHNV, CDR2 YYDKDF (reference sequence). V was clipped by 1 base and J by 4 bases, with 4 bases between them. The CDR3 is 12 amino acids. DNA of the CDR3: TGTGCCACCAGCAGAGGCGGCTATGGCTACACCTTC. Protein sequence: CATSRGGYGYTF.

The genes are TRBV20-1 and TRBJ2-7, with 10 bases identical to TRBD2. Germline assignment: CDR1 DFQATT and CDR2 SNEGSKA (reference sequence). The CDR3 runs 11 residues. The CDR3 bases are TGCATCTCTGACGGAGCGGGGGGGAAGTACTTC. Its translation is CISDGAGGKYF.

The CDR3 DNA reads as TGCGCCAGCAGCCAAGATGGTTGGACCCTCCACTTT. Protein: CASSQDGWTLHF. The chain couples TRBV4-3 to TRBJ1-6; D unresolved. The CDR3 loop spans 12 amino acids. Germline V gene data show CDR1 as LGHNA and CDR2 as YSLEER. With 0 bases removed from V and 14 bases from J, the gap between germline ends came to 8 bases.

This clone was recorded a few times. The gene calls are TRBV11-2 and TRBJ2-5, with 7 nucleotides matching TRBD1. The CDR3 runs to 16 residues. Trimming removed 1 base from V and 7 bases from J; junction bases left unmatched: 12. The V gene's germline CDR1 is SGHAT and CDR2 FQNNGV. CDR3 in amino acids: CASSLGRTGQGGTQYF. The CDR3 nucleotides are TGTGCCAGCAGCTTAGGGCGGACAGGTCAAGGCGGGACCCAGTACTTC. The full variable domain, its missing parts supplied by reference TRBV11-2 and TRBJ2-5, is EAGVAQSPRYKIIEKRQSVAFWCNPISGHATLYWYQQILGQGPKLLIQFQNNGVVDDSQLPKDRFSAERLKGVDSTLKIQPAKLEDSAVYLCASSLGRTGQGGTQYFGPGTRLLVL.